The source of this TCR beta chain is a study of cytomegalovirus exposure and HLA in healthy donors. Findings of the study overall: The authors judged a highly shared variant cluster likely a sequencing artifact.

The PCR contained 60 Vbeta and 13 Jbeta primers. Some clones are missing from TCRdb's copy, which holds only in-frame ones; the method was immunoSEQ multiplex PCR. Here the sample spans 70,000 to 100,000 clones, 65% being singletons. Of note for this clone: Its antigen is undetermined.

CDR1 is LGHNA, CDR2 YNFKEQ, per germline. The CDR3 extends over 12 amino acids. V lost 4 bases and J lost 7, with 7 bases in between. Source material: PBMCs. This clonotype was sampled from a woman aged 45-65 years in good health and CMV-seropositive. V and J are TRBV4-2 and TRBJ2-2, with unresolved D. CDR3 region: CASSLLGGELFF. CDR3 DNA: TGTGCCAGCAGCCTCCTCGGCGGGGAGCTGTTTTTT.